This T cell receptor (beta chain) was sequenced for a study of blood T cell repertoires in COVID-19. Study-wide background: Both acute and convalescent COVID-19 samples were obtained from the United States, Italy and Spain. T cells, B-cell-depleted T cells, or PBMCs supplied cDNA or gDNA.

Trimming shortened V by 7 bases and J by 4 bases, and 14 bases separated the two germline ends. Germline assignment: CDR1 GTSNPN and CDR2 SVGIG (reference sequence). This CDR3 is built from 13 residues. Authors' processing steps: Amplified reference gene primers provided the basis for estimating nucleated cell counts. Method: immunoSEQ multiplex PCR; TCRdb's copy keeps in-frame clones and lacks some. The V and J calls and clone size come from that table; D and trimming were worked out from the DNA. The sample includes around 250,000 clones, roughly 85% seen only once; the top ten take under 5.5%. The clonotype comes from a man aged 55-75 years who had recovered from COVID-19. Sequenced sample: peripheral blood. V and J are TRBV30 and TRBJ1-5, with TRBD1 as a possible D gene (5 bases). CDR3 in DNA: TGTGCCTACGGGGGTCCTGGGAATCAGCCCCAGCATTTT. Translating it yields CAYGGPGNQPQHF.